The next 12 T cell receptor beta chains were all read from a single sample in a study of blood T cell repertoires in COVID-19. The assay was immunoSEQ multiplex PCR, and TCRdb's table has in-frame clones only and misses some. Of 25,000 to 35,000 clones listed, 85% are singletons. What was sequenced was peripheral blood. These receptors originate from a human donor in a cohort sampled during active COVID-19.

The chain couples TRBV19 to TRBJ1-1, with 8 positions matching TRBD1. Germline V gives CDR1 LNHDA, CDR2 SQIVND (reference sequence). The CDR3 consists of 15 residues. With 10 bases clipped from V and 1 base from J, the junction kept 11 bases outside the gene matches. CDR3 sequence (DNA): TGTGCCACCGGACAGGGAATAGGGGGGAACACTGAAGCTTTCTTT. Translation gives CATGQGIGGNTEAFF.

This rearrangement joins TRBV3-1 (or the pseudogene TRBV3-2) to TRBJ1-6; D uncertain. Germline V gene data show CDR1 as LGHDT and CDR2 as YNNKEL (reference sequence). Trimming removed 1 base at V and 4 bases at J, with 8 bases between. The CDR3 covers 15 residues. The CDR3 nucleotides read TGTGCCAGCAGCCAAGTCCTCGGTTATAATTCACCCCTCCACTTT. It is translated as CASSQVLGYNSPLHF.

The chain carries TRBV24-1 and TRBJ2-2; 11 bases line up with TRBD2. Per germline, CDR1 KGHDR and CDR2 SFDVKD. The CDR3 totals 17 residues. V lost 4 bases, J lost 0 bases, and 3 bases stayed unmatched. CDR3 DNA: TGTGCCACCAGTGAAACTAGCGGGGGCCCGAACACCGGGGAGCTGTTTTTT. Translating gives CATSETSGGPNTGELFF.

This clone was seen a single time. DNA of the CDR3: TGTGCCTTCACACCCGGACAGTCTTCACCCCTCCACTTT. This encodes CAFTPGQSSPLHF. The chain links TRBV30 to TRBJ1-6; tentatively, D is TRBD1 (6 bases). The CDR3 extends over 13 amino acids. V lost 7 bases and J lost 9, with 16 bases in between. Germline CDR1 is GTSNPN and CDR2 is SVGIG (reference sequence).

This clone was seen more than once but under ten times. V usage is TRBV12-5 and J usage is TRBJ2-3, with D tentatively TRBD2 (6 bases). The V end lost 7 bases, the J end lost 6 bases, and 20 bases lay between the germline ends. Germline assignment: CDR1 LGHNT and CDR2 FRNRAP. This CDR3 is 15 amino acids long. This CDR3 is CASASLGTLGDTQYF. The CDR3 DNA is TGTGCTAGTGCCTCCCTAGGGACTTTAGGGGATACGCAGTATTTT. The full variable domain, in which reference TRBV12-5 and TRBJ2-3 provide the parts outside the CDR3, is DARVTQTPRHKVTEMGQEVTMRCQPILGHNTVFWYRQTMMQGLELLAYFRNRAPLDDSGMPKDRFSAEMPDATLATLKIQPSEPRDSAVYFCASASLGTLGDTQYFGPGTRLTVL.

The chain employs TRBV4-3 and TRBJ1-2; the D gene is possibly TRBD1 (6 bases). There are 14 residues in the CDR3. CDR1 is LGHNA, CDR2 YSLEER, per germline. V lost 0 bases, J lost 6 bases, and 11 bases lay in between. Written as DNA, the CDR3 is TGCGCCAGCAGCCAAGATAGGTCAGGGGATGGCTACACCTTC. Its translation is CASSQDRSGDGYTF.

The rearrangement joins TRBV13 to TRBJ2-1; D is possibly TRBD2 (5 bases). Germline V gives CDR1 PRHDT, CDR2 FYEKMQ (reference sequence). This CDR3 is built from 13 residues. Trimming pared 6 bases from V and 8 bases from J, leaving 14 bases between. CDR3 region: CASSLPYGDEQFF. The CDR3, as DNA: TGTGCCAGCAGTTTGCCATACGGGGATGAGCAGTTCTTC.

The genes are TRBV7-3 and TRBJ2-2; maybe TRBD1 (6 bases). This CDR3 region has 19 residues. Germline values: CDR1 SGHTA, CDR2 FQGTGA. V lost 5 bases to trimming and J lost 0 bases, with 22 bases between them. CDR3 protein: CASSRPDNPGHPNTGELFF. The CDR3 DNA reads TGTGCCAGCAGCAGACCAGACAACCCGGGACACCCGAACACCGGGGAGCTGTTTTTT.

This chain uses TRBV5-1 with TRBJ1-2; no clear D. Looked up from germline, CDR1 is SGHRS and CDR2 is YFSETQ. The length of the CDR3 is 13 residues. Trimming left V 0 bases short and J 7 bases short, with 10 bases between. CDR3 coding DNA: TGCGCCAGCAGCTTGGCCGCGTCTGGTGGCTACACCTTC. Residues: CASSLAASGGYTF.

Here the CDR3 reads CASSFQVFYEQYF. The CDR3 DNA follows: TGTGCCAGCAGCTTCCAGGTTTTCTACGAGCAGTACTTC. The chain carries TRBV5-5 and TRBJ2-7; no definite D call. V lost 2 bases, J lost 3 bases, and 9 bases lay in between. The germline V gene encodes CDR1 SGHKS and CDR2 YYEKEE (reference sequence). This CDR3 has 13 residues. The whole variable domain, filled in from reference TRBV5-5 and TRBJ2-7, reads DAGVTQSPTHLIKTRGQQVTLRCSPISGHKSVSWYQQVLGQGPQFIFQYYEKEERGRGNFPDRFSARQFPNYSSELNVNALLLGDSALYLCASSFQVFYEQYFGPGTRLTVT.

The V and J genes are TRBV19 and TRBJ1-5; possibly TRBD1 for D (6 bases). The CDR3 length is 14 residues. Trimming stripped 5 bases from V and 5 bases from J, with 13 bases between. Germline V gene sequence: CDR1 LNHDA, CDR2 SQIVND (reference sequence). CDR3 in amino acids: CASSPDRTYQPQHF. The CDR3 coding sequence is TGTGCCAGTAGTCCTGACAGGACTTATCAGCCCCAGCATTTT. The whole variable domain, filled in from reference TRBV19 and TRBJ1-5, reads DGGITQSPKYLFRKEGQNVTLSCEQNLNHDAMYWYRQDPGQGLRLIYYSQIVNDFQKGDIAEGYSVSREKKESFPLTVTSAQKNPTAFYLCASSPDRTYQPQHFGDGTRLSIL.

The CDR3 is CASSPGQRGGPTDTQYF. CDR3 bases: TGTGCCAGCTCACCAGGGCAGAGGGGGGGCCCAACAGATACGCAGTATTTT. The chain uses TRBV18 and TRBJ2-3, with a tentative D call TRBD2 (7 bases). The V gene lost 2 bases and the J gene lost 3 bases, with 18 bases spanning the gap. The CDR3 has 17 residues. In germline, CDR1 is KGHSH, CDR2 LQKENI. Together with reference TRBV18 and TRBJ2-3, the CDR3 gives the full variable domain: NAGVMQNPRHLVRRRGQEARLRCSPMKGHSHVYWYRQLPEEGLKFMVYLQKENIIDESGMPKERFSAEFPKEGPSILRIQQVVRGDSAAYFCASSPGQRGGPTDTQYFGPGTRLTVL.